This T cell receptor beta chain was identified during a study of OX40 agonist ivuxolimab in advanced cancers. Study-wide context: The mean age was 60 years, ranging from about 20 to 79, with 65% to 85% of participants male.

Findings and caveats of the study: At 0.1 to 3.0 mg/kg and by week 6, clonal expansion occurred in CD4+ and CD8+ blood T cells. The average count of expanded clones was higher among CD8+ T cells than among CD4+. The work left the antigen specificity of expanded peripheral T cells undetermined.

A word on this clone: As yet, its antigen is unknown.

Sequencing used immunoSEQ multiplex PCR; TCRdb keeps in-frame clones, though not all of them. The table includes under 40,000 clones, roughly 76% detected once. V lost 0 bases and J lost 4; bases outside the gene matches: 3. This CDR3 is built from 15 residues. Germline V lookup: CDR1 MNHNY, CDR2 SVGAGI (reference sequence). This receptor was obtained from an adult with an advanced solid tumor such as melanoma, head and neck, liver or kidney cancer. Here the sequenced sample was CD4+ or CD8+ T cells sorted from blood, taken in a trial of the OX40 agonist ivuxolimab. The V gene is TRBV6-6, the J gene TRBJ1-5; 7 bases match TRBD1. The CDR3 protein is CASSYSGQQNQPQHF. In nucleotides, the CDR3 is TGTGCCAGCAGTTACTCGGGACAGCAAAATCAGCCCCAGCATTTT.